Each of the 15 T cell receptor beta chains below was sequenced from the same sample in a study of T cells in narcolepsy. Only in-frame clones appear in the TCRdb table, and some are missing; sequencing was by immunoSEQ multiplex PCR. The sample holds just under 35,000 clones, approximately 80% seen once. The sequenced material came from memory (CD45RA-) CD4+ T cells from blood. The receptors come from a human donor in good health.

This chain connects TRBV4-3 to TRBJ2-7, with D tentatively TRBD1 (5 bases). The length of the CDR3 is 14 residues. Trimming cost V 0 bases and J 6 bases, with 12 bases left between them. Germline V gives CDR1 LGHNA, CDR2 YSLEER. Here the CDR3 DNA reads TGCGCCAGCAGCCAAGATCTAGACAGACGCGAGCAGTACTTC. Protein sequence: CASSQDLDRREQYF.

The genes are TRBV6-4 and TRBJ1-2; 8 positions match TRBD1. Trimming cost V 3 bases and J 5 bases; bases outside gene matches: 8. Germline-derived CDR1 and CDR2 are MRHNA and SNTAGT. The CDR3 loop spans 15 amino acids. CDR3 DNA sequence: TGTGCCAGCAGTGAAGCCCCAGGGGGCCGTTATGGCTACACCTTC. Its protein product is CASSEAPGGRYGYTF.

The rearrangement links TRBV5-4 to TRBJ2-1, with D maybe TRBD1 (5 bases). The CDR3 is 12 amino acids. CDR1 and CDR2 from the germline V gene are SGHNT and YYREEE (reference sequence). Trimming took off 0 bases at V and 12 bases at J, with 10 bases between the two ends. CDR3 nucleotide sequence: TGTGCCAGCAGCTTGGGGCAGGGTCGGCAGTTCTTC. Residues: CASSLGQGRQFF.

The chain is built from TRBV7-3 and TRBJ2-7; tentatively, D is TRBD1 or TRBD2 (5 bases each). Between the trimmed V and J ends, which lost 3 bases and 5 bases, there was a span of 17 bases. This CDR3 is 15 amino acids long. Germline assignment: CDR1 SGHTA and CDR2 FQGTGA. CDR3 in amino acids: CASSFGDVGSNEQYF. The CDR3 DNA reads as TGTGCCAGCAGCTTTGGGGACGTAGGGAGTAACGAGCAGTACTTC.

The V and J genes are TRBV2 and TRBJ2-2; the match to TRBD1 covers 8 bases. Germline V gene sequence: CDR1 SNHLY, CDR2 FYNNEI. CDR3 length: 14 residues. V shed 9 bases and J 4 bases; nucleotides not matched to a gene: 7. The chain's CDR3 is CARDRDIGTGELFF. The CDR3 nucleotides are TGTGCCAGGGACAGGGATATCGGCACCGGGGAGCTGTTTTTT.

V gene TRBV7-8 combines with J gene TRBJ2-1; 13 nucleotides agree with TRBD2. Germline V CDR1 and CDR2: SGHVS, FQNEAQ. Unmatched junction bases numbered 6, after V lost 5 bases and J lost 5 bases. The CDR3 contains 16 residues. The CDR3, as DNA: TGTGCCAGCAGCATAACTAGCGGGGGGGTTAACAATGAGCAGTTCTTC. Its translation: CASSITSGGVNNEQFF. The full variable domain, rest sourced from reference TRBV7-8 and TRBJ2-1, is GAGVSQSPRYKVAKRGQDVALRCDPISGHVSLFWYQQALGQGPEFLTYFQNEAQLDKSGLPSDRFFAERPEGSVSTLKIQRTQQEDSAVYLCASSITSGGVNNEQFFGPGTRLTVL.

The chain is built from TRBV19 and TRBJ2-5; 10 nucleotides align to TRBD2. Trimming at V came to 10 bases and at J to 5 bases, leaving 10 bases not matched to a gene. Per germline, CDR1 LNHDA and CDR2 SQIVND (reference sequence). The CDR3 contains 14 residues. The CDR3: CATKLAGMVETQYF. DNA of the CDR3: TGTGCCACCAAACTAGCGGGGATGGTGGAGACCCAGTACTTC.

The chain uses TRBV19 and TRBJ1-1, with no clear D. CDR1 is LNHDA and CDR2 is SQIVND in the germline V gene (reference sequence). With 2 bases removed from V and 1 base from J, the gap between germline ends came to 5 bases. The CDR3 has 13 amino acids. The CDR3 here is CASSIKGNTEAFF. In DNA, the CDR3 is TGTGCCAGTAGTATAAAGGGGAACACTGAAGCTTTCTTT.

This chain links TRBV23-1 with TRBJ1-2; D is undetermined. TRBV23-1 is given ORF status, its function remaining uncertain. The CDR3 extends over 10 amino acids. Trimming cost V 6 bases and J 4 bases, with 3 bases left between them. The CDR3 is CASSGYGYTF. The CDR3 region has the DNA TGCGCCAGCAGCGGCTATGGCTACACCTTC.

The gene calls are TRBV4-1 and TRBJ2-5, with 10 bases aligning to TRBD2. The CDR3 is 13 amino acids. Germline V gene sequence: CDR1 MGHRA, CDR2 YSYEKL. Trimming cost V 4 bases and J 4 bases; bases outside gene matches: 0. The CDR3 loop is CASSRLAGETQYF. CDR3 DNA sequence: TGCGCCAGCAGCCGACTAGCGGGAGAGACCCAGTACTTC.

This chain links TRBV27 with TRBJ2-2; 9 bases match TRBD2. The ends lost 5 bases at V and 6 bases at J; junction bases unmatched: 13. Germline V gives CDR1 MNHEY, CDR2 SMNVEV (reference sequence). The CDR3 covers 17 residues. CDR3 in amino acids: CASSPRRASGTSGELFF. The CDR3 DNA follows: TGTGCCAGCAGTCCCAGGAGGGCTAGCGGGACTTCCGGGGAGCTGTTTTTT.

V and J are TRBV2 and TRBJ1-2; 7 bases align to TRBD1. Per the germline V gene, CDR1 is SNHLY and CDR2 is FYNNEI. J gave up 1 base and V 7 bases, and 6 bases lay outside the gene matches. The CDR3 has 14 amino acids. The CDR3 DNA reads TGTGCCAGCAACGACAGGGCATTTAACTATGGCTACACCTTC. This encodes CASNDRAFNYGYTF.

This chain connects TRBV11-3 to TRBJ2-5; 8 bases fit TRBD2. This CDR3 comprises 14 residues. The V and J ends lost 3 bases and 4 bases, in that order; junction bases with no gene match: 4. CDR1 SGHNT and CDR2 YENEEA come from the germline V gene. In nucleotides, the CDR3 is TGTGCCAGCAGCTTGAGGCTAGCGGGAGAGACCCAGTACTTC. Its protein is CASSLRLAGETQYF. Variable domain in full (rest from reference TRBV11-3 and TRBJ2-5): EAGVVQSPRYKIIEKKQPVAFWCNPISGHNTLYWYLQNLGQGPELLIRYENEEAVDDSQLPKDRFSAERLKGVDSTLKIQPAELGDSAVYLCASSLRLAGETQYFGPGTRLLVL.

This chain links TRBV10-3 with TRBJ2-5; 9 nucleotides line up with TRBD2. The length of the CDR3 is 16 residues. Germline CDR1 is ENHRY and CDR2 is SYGVKD. With V trimmed by 8 bases and J by 1 base, 11 bases remained unmatched. This CDR3 reads CAIGRSVTSGQETQYF. CDR3 bases: TGTGCCATCGGAAGAAGTGTGACTAGCGGCCAAGAGACCCAGTACTTC.

V is TRBV7-3 and J is TRBJ1-1; 8 bases agree with TRBD1. The J segment lost 3 bases and the V segment lost 4 bases, leaving 7 bases of the junction unmatched. Germline V gives CDR1 SGHTA, CDR2 FQGTGA. There are 15 residues in the CDR3. CDR3 sequence: CASSYHRGVYTEAFF. The CDR3 DNA is TGTGCCAGCAGCTACCACAGGGGGGTTTACACTGAAGCTTTCTTT.